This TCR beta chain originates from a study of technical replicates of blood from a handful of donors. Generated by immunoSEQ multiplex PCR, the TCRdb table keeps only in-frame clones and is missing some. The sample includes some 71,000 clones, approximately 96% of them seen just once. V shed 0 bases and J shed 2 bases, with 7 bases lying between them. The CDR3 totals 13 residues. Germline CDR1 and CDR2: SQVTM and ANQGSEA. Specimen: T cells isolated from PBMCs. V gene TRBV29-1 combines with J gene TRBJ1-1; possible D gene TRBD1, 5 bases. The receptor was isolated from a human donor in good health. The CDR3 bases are TGCAGCGTTGAAGAACAGGTTAACACTGAAGCTTTCTTT. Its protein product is CSVEEQVNTEAFF.